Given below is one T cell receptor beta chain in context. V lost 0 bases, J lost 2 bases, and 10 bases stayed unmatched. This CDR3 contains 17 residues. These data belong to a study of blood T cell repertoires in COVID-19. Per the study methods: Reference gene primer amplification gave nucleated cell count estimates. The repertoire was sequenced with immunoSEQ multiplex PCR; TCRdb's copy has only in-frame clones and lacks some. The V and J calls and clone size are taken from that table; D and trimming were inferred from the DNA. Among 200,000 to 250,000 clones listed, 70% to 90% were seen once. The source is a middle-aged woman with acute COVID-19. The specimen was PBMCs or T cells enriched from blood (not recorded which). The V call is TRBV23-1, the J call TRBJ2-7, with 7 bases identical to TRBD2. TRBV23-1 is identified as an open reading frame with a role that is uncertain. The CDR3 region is CASSQSHSAGVAYEQYF. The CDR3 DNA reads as TGCGCCAGCAGTCAATCTCACTCGGCGGGAGTGGCCTACGAGCAGTACTTC.